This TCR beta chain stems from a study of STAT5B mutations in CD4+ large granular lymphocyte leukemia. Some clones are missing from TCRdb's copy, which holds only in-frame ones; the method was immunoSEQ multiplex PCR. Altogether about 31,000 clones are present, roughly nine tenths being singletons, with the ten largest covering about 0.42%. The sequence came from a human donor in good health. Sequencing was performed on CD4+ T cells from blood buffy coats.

In nucleotides, the CDR3 is TGTGCCAGCTCATCCGTACTCGCGGTCTCCTACAATGAGCAGTTCTTC. Protein sequence: CASSSVLAVSYNEQFF. The rearrangement links TRBV18 to TRBJ2-1; D is unclear. The CDR3 runs to 16 residues. Between the trimmed V and J ends, which lost 5 bases and 0 bases, there was a span of 14 bases. Germline loops: CDR1 KGHSH, CDR2 LQKENI.